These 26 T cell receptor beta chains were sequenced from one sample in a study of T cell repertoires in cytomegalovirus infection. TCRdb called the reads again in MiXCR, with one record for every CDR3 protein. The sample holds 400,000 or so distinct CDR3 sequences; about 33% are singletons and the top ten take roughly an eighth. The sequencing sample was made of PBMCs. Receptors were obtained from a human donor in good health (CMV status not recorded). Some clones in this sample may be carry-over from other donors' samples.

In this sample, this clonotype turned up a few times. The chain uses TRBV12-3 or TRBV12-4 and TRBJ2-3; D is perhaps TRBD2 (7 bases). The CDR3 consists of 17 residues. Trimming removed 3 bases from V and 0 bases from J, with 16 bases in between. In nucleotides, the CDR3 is TGTGCCAGCAGTTTCCCTCACCGGGGGGCTAGCACAGATACGCAGTATTTT. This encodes CASSFPHRGASTDTQYF.

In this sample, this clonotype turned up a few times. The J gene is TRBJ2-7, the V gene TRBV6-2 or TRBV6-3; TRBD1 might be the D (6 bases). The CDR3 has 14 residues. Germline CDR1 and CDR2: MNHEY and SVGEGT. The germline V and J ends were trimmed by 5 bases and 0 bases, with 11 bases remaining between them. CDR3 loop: CASSHRDNSYEQYF. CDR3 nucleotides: TGTGCCAGCAGTCACCGGGACAACTCCTACGAGCAGTACTTC.

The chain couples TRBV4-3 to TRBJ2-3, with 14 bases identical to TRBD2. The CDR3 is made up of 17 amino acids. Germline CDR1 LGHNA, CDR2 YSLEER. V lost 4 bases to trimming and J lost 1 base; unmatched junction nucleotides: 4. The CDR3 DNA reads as TGCGCCAGCAGCCGCGAGACTAGCGGGGGGGGCACAGATACGCAGTATTTT. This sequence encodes CASSRETSGGGTDTQYF.

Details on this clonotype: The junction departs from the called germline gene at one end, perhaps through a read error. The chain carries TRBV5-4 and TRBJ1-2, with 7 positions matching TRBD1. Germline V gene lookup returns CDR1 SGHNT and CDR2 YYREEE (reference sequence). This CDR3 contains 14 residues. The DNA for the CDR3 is TGTGCCAGCCGCTTGGTCAGGGACAGCTATGGCTACACCTTC. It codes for CASRLVRDSYGYTF.

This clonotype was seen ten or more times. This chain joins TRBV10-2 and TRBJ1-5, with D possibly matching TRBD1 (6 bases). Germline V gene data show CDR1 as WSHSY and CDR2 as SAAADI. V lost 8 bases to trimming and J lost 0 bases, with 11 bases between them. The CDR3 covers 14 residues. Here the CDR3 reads CASSDSYSNQPQHF. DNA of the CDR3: TGCGCCAGCTCGGACAGCTATAGCAATCAGCCCCAGCATTTT.

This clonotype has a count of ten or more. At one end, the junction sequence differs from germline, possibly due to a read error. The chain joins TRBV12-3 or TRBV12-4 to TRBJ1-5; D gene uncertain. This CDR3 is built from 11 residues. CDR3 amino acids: CASSLDQPQHF. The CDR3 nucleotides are TGTGCCAGCAGCTTAGATCAGCCCCAGCATTTT.

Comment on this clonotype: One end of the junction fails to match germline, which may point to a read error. In DNA form, the CDR3 reads TGTGCCAGCAGTGCTGGACAGAGCTCCTACAATGAGAAGTTCTTC. Its protein product is CASSAGQSSYNEKFF. The V gene is TRBV6-6, the J gene TRBJ2-1; the D gene is possibly TRBD1 (6 bases). The CDR3 runs to 15 residues. Germline V CDR1 and CDR2: MNHNY, SVGAGI (reference sequence).

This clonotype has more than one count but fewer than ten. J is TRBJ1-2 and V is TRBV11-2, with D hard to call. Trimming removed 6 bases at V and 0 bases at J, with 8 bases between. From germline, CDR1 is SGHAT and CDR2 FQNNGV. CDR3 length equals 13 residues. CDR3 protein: CASRPGSNYGYTF. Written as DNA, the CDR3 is TGTGCCAGCAGGCCGGGGTCTAACTATGGCTACACCTTC.

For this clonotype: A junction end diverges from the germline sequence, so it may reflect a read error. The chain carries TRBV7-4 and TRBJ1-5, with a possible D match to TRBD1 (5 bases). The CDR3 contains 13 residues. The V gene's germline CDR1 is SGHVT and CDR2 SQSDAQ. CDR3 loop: CASSLRGDQPQHW. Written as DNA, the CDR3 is TGTGCCAGCAGCTTACGAGGGGACCAGCCCCAGCATTGG.

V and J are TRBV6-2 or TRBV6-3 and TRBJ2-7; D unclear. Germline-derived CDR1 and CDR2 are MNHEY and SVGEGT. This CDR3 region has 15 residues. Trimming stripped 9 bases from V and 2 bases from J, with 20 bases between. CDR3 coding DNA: TGTGCCAGAAGTCTACGGATCGGCGGCCCCTACGAGCAGTACTTC. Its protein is CARSLRIGGPYEQYF.

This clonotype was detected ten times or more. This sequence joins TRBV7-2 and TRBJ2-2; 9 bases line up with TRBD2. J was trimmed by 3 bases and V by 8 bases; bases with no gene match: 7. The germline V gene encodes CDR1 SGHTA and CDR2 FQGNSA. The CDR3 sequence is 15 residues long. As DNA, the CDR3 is TGTGCCAGCTCCATGCGGGGGGGCTACACCGGGGAGCTGTTTTTT. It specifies CASSMRGGYTGELFF.

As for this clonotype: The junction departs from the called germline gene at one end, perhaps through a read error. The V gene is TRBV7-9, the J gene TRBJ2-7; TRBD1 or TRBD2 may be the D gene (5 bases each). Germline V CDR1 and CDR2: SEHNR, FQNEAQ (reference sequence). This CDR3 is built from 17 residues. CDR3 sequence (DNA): TGTGCCATCAGCTTTCCCCCCGGGGCCGGGATTCACTACGAGCAGTACTTC. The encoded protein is CAISFPPGAGIHYEQYF.

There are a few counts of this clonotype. The CDR3 region is CAAGHTTDTQYF. In DNA, the CDR3 is TGTGCAGCCGGACATACCACAGATACGCAGTATTTT. This chain links TRBV7-4 with TRBJ2-3, with a tentative D call TRBD1 (5 bases). Germline V gene sequence: CDR1 SGHVT, CDR2 SQSDAQ. The CDR3 contains 12 residues.

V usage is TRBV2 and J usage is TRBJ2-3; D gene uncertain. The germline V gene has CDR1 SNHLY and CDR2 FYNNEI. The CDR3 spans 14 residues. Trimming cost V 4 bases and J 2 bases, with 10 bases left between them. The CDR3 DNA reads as TGTGCCAGCAGTGTTGGGGAAGTCACAGATACGCAGTATTTT. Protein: CASSVGEVTDTQYF. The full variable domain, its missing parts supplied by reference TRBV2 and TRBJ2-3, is EPEVTQTPSHQVTQMGQEVILRCVPISNHLYFYWYRQILGQKVEFLVSFYNNEISEKSEIFDDQFSVERPDGSNFTLKIRSTKLEDSAMYFCASSVGEVTDTQYFGPGTRLTVL.

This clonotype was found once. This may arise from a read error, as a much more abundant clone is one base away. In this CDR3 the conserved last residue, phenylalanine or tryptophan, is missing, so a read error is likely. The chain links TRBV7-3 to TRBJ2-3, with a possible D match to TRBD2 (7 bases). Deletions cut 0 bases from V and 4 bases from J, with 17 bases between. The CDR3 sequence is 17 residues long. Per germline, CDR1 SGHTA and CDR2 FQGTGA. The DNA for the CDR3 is TGTGCCAGCAGCTTAACGTTGGGGGGGGGGCCATCAGATACGCAGTATGTT. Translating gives CASSLTLGGGPSDTQYV.

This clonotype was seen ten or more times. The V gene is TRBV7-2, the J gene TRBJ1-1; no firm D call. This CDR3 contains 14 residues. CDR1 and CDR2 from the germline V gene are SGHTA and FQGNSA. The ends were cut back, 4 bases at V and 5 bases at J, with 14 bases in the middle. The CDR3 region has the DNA TGTGCCAGCAGCTACGGACTATGGCAAACTGAAGCTTTCTTT. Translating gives CASSYGLWQTEAFF.

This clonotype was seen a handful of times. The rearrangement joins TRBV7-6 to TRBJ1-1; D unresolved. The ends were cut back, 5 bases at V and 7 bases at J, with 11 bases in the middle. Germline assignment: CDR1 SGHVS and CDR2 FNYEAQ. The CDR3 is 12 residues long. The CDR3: CASSPYPGEAFF. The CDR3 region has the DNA TGTGCCAGCAGCCCCTACCCCGGTGAAGCTTTCTTT.

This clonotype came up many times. The CDR3 bases are TGTGCCAGCAGTTCCAACCCCTCCTACGAGCAGTACTTC. Encoded protein: CASSSNPSYEQYF. The chain combines TRBV12-3 or TRBV12-4 with TRBJ2-7; D is unresolved. V shed 4 bases and J shed 0 bases, with 7 bases lying between them. This CDR3 region has 13 residues.

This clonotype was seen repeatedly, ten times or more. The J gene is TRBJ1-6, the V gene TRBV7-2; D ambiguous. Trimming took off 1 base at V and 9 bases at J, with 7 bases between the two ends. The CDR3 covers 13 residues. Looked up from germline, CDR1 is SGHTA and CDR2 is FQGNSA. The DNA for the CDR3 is TGTGCCAGCAGCTTAGAAGTAGGTTCACCCCTCCACTTT. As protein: CASSLEVGSPLHF.

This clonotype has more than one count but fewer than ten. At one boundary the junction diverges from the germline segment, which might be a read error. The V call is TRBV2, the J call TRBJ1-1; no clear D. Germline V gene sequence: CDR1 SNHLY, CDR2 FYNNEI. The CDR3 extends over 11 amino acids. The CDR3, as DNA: TGTGCCAGCAGATTAAACAGTGAAGCTTTCTTT. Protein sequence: CASRLNSEAFF.

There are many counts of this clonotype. DNA for the CDR3: TGTGCCAGCAGCACGGGACTCAATGAGCAGTTCTTC. Translating it yields CASSTGLNEQFF. The rearrangement joins TRBV7-6 to TRBJ2-1; perhaps TRBD2 as D (6 bases). CDR3 size: 12 residues. In germline, CDR1 is SGHVS, CDR2 FNYEAQ. Between the trimmed V and J ends, which lost 5 bases and 6 bases, there was a span of 8 bases.

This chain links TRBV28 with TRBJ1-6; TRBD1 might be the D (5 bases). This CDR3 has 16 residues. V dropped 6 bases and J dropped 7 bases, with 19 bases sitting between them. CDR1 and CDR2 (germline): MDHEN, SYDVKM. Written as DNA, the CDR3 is TGTGCCAGCAGCCCCCCTGGGGGGAGTACAAATTCACCCCTCCACTTT. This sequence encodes CASSPPGGSTNSPLHF.

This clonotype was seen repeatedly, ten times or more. The CDR3 reads CASSLTGGYEETQYF. The DNA for the CDR3 is TGTGCCAGCAGCTTAACAGGGGGGTACGAAGAGACCCAGTACTTC. The chain combines TRBV7-3 with TRBJ2-5; perhaps D is TRBD1 or TRBD2 (6 bases each). The CDR3 consists of 15 residues. The germline V and J ends were trimmed by 0 bases and 3 bases, with 11 bases remaining between them. CDR1 and CDR2 from the germline V gene are SGHTA and FQGTGA.

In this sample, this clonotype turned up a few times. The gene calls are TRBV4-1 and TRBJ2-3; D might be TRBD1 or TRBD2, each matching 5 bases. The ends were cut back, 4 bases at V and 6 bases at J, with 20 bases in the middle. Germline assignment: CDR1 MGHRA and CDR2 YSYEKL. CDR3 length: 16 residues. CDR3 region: CASSPRDPRAYDTQYF. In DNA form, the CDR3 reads TGCGCCAGCAGCCCCCGGGACCCTCGGGCGTATGATACGCAGTATTTT.

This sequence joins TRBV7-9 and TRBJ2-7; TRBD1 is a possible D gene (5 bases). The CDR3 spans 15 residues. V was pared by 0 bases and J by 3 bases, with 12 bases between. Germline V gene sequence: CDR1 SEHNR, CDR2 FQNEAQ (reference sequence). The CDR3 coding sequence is TGTGCCAGCAGCTTAGCTCCAGGGCCTATCTACGAGCAGTACTTC. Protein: CASSLAPGPIYEQYF.

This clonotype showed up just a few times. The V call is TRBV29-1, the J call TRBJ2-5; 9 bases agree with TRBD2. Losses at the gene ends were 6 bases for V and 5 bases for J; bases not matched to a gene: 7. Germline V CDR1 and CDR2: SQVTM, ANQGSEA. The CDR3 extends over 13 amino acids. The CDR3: CSVRTSAKETQYF. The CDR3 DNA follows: TGCAGCGTCCGGACTAGCGCTAAGGAGACCCAGTACTTC.